What follows are 17 T cell receptor beta chains derived from one specimen sequenced in a study of blood T cell repertoires in COVID-19. The repertoire was sequenced with immunoSEQ multiplex PCR; TCRdb's copy has only in-frame clones and lacks some. The data contain roughly 190,000 clones, roughly nine tenths of them seen just once; the ten biggest clones take up 20% to 25%. Sample: PBMCs or T cells enriched from blood (not recorded which). The receptor source for this set is a middle-aged woman in a cohort exposed to, infected with or recovered from COVID-19 (not recorded which).

This sequence joins TRBV27 and TRBJ2-7, with a possible D match to TRBD1 (5 bases). The CDR3 has 16 amino acids. Germline CDR1 is MNHEY and CDR2 is SMNVEV (reference sequence). Trimming shortened V by 0 bases and J by 2 bases, and 14 bases separated the two germline ends. CDR3 bases: TGTGCCAGCAGTTTATCTTACGGCGACAGACCCTACGAGCAGTACTTC. It specifies CASSLSYGDRPYEQYF.

The chain carries TRBV28 and TRBJ1-1; no definite D call. Germline V gene sequence: CDR1 MDHEN, CDR2 SYDVKM. V gave up 10 bases and J gave up 1 base, with 19 bases separating them. This CDR3 is built from 15 residues. DNA for the CDR3: TGTGCCACCATGATAATCGGTAACGGGAACACTGAAGCTTTCTTT. Amino acids: CATMIIGNGNTEAFF. The variable domain in full, completed from reference TRBV28 and TRBJ1-1, reads DVKVTQSSRYLVKRTGEKVFLECVQDMDHENMFWYRQDPGLGLRLIYFSYDVKMKEKGDIPEGYSVSREKKERFSLILESASTNQTSMYLCATMIIGNGNTEAFFGQGTRLTVV.

The chain links TRBV2 to TRBJ2-7; the match to TRBD1 covers 7 bases. The V gene end was trimmed by 5 bases and the J gene end by 10 bases; junction bases not matched to a gene: 5. This CDR3 spans 11 amino acids. CDR1 is SNHLY and CDR2 is FYNNEI in the germline V gene. This chain's CDR3 is CASSPNRGQYF. In DNA form, the CDR3 reads TGTGCCAGCAGTCCCAACAGGGGACAGTACTTC.

This rearrangement joins TRBV5-1 to TRBJ2-4, with D maybe TRBD1 (6 bases). CDR3 length equals 19 residues. The germline V and J ends were trimmed by 4 bases and 0 bases, with 23 bases remaining between them. Germline CDR1 and CDR2: SGHRS and YFSETQ. The CDR3 sequence is CASSPWTDQPQLAKNIQYF. The CDR3, as DNA: TGCGCCAGCAGCCCGTGGACAGACCAACCTCAACTAGCCAAAAACATTCAGTACTTC.

The chain has TRBV6-5 and TRBJ1-5, with 8 nucleotides matching TRBD1. Germline assignment: CDR1 MNHEY and CDR2 SVGAGI. Trimming cost V 6 bases and J 7 bases; bases outside gene matches: 5. The CDR3 spans 13 residues. The CDR3 DNA reads TGTGCCAGCAGCGGACAGGGATTGCAGCCCCAGCATTTT. As protein: CASSGQGLQPQHF.

The rearrangement uses TRBV6-5 and TRBJ1-5; D is unresolved. The CDR3 contains 14 residues. V was pared by 6 bases and J by 7 bases, with 16 bases between. Germline V CDR1 and CDR2: MNHEY, SVGAGI. CDR3 coding DNA: TGTGCCAGCAGCCGGACTGGTCTTGGGCAGCCCCAGCATTTT. Translated: CASSRTGLGQPQHF.

This chain uses TRBV6-6 with TRBJ1-1; TRBD1 is a possible D gene (5 bases). The V gene's germline CDR1 is MNHNY and CDR2 SVGAGI (reference sequence). V lost 2 bases and J 4 bases, leaving 14 bases between the germline ends. The CDR3 totals 15 residues. CDR3 sequence (DNA): TGTGCCAGCAGTTACGTGAGGGACTCGAGCACTGAAGCTTTCTTT. It encodes CASSYVRDSSTEAFF.

This clone was counted a few times. The chain recombines TRBV6-2 or TRBV6-3 with TRBJ2-7; 7 bases align to TRBD2. Germline trimming cut 3 bases from V and 3 bases from J; bases unmatched to any gene: 14. CDR3 size: 17 residues. Germline loops: CDR1 MNHEY, CDR2 SVGEGT. The CDR3 reads CASSYARGLVRFYEQYF. CDR3 coding DNA: TGTGCCAGCAGTTATGCGAGAGGACTAGTCCGTTTCTACGAGCAGTACTTC.

The rearrangement joins TRBV10-3 to TRBJ2-3, with 8 bases lining up with TRBD2. This CDR3 has 18 residues. Germline values: CDR1 ENHRY, CDR2 SYGVKD. Unmatched junction bases numbered 11, after V lost 3 bases and J lost 0 bases. The CDR3 reads CAISERPIAGPSTDTQYF. CDR3 bases: TGTGCCATCAGTGAAAGGCCTATAGCGGGACCTAGCACAGATACGCAGTATTTT.

As DNA, the CDR3 is TGTGCCAGCAGCCAAGATAAGGGACTAGTGGGGTCAGATACGCAGTATTTT. This sequence encodes CASSQDKGLVGSDTQYF. This chain joins TRBV3-1 (or the pseudogene TRBV3-2) and TRBJ2-3; 8 bases align to TRBD2. Germline CDR1 LGHDT, CDR2 YNNKEL (reference sequence). Trimming removed 0 bases from V and 4 bases from J; junction bases left unmatched: 9. The CDR3 has 17 amino acids.

The chain links TRBV28 to TRBJ2-5; 8 bases match TRBD1. The V and J ends lost 5 bases and 2 bases, in that order; junction bases with no gene match: 4. This CDR3 has 14 residues. The germline V gene has CDR1 MDHEN and CDR2 SYDVKM. CDR3: CASSADREQETQYF. The DNA for the CDR3 is TGTGCCAGCAGTGCGGACAGGGAACAAGAGACCCAGTACTTC.

CDR3 nucleotides: TGTGCCAGCAGTTTATCGAGGCGTCAGCCCCAGCATTTT. This gives the protein CASSLSRRQPQHF. The chain links TRBV27 to TRBJ1-5; no firm D call. V gave up 0 bases and J gave up 6 bases, with 6 bases separating them. The germline V gene encodes CDR1 MNHEY and CDR2 SMNVEV (reference sequence). This CDR3 spans 13 amino acids.

V and J are TRBV14 and TRBJ2-3, with 11 bases that match TRBD2. There are 21 residues in the CDR3. Germline V gives CDR1 SGHDN, CDR2 FVKESK. J gave up 2 bases and V 0 bases, and 16 bases lay outside the gene matches. The CDR3 protein is CASSQESPWIAGGVPTDTQYF. In DNA form, the CDR3 reads TGTGCCAGCAGCCAAGAATCCCCCTGGATAGCGGGAGGGGTCCCCACAGATACGCAGTATTTT. The full variable domain, its missing parts supplied by reference TRBV14 and TRBJ2-3, is EAGVTQFPSHSVIEKGQTVTLRCDPISGHDNLYWYRRVMGKEIKFLLHFVKESKQDESGMPNNRFLAERTGGTYSTLKVQPAELEDSGVYFCASSQESPWIAGGVPTDTQYFGPGTRLTVL.

The chain recombines TRBV28 with TRBJ2-7; 8 bases are shared with TRBD1. Germline lookup yields CDR1 MDHEN and CDR2 SYDVKM. This CDR3 comprises 14 residues. The J segment lost 5 bases and the V segment lost 6 bases, leaving 9 bases of the junction unmatched. In DNA, the CDR3 is TGTGCCAGCAGCCCCCGCAGGGGGCGCCACGAGCAGTACTTC. This codes for CASSPRRGRHEQYF.

The genes are TRBV4-3 and TRBJ2-1; D may be TRBD2 (6 bases). There are 13 residues in the CDR3. From germline, CDR1 is LGHNA and CDR2 YSLEER. V lost 4 bases and J lost 6, with 10 bases in between. The CDR3 sequence: CASSLSGSNEQFF. CDR3 DNA: TGCGCCAGCAGCCTTAGCGGAAGCAATGAGCAGTTCTTC.

This clone appeared once. The CDR3 reads CVRSLRDSFYEQYF. The DNA of the CDR3 is TGTGTCAGAAGTCTCCGGGACAGCTTCTACGAGCAGTACTTC. This chain joins TRBV7-5 and TRBJ2-7; the DNA was not used to check the table's D call, TRBD1. TRBV7-5 is a pseudogene locus. CDR3 length: 14 amino acids.

This chain connects TRBV10-3 to TRBJ2-5; D possibly corresponds to TRBD2 (5 bases). There are 13 residues in the CDR3. The germline V gene has CDR1 ENHRY and CDR2 SYGVKD. V was pared by 3 bases and J by 2 bases, with 7 bases between. The CDR3 is CAISDGIQETQYF. The CDR3 nucleotides read TGTGCCATCAGTGACGGGATACAAGAGACCCAGTACTTC.